The 23 T cell receptor beta chains below were found in one sample sequenced in a study of cytomegalovirus exposure and HLA in healthy donors. The data were produced by immunoSEQ multiplex PCR, yet TCRdb's version contains in-frame clones alone and is incomplete. The sample holds 110,000 or so clones, about 91% seen once. Material for sequencing was PBMCs. These receptors were collected from a man younger than 35 in good health and CMV-seronegative.

The chain combines TRBV28 with TRBJ2-2; a possible D gene is TRBD1 (6 bases). Trimming took 7 bases from V and 0 from J, leaving 15 bases between them. Germline lookup yields CDR1 MDHEN and CDR2 SYDVKM. The CDR3 loop spans 16 amino acids. The CDR3 DNA sequence: TGTGCCAGCATCCCACCCGGGACACCGAACACCGGGGAGCTGTTTTTT. Translated: CASIPPGTPNTGELFF.

The chain is built from TRBV4-1 and TRBJ2-3; 11 bases align to TRBD2. Germline V gene lookup returns CDR1 MGHRA and CDR2 YSYEKL. The CDR3 totals 15 residues. With V trimmed by 4 bases and J by 4 bases, 4 bases remained unmatched. CDR3 amino acids: CASSLRLAGPDTQYF. DNA for the CDR3: TGCGCCAGCAGCCTAAGACTAGCGGGGCCAGATACGCAGTATTTT.

The chain recombines TRBV6-1 with TRBJ2-3, with TRBD2 identical over 8 bases. This CDR3 is built from 16 residues. From germline, CDR1 is MNHNS and CDR2 SASEGT. Germline trimming cut 2 bases from V and 5 bases from J; bases unmatched to any gene: 9. CDR3 nucleotides: TGTGCCAGCAGTGAAACTAGCGGAACCCGAAGAGATACGCAGTATTTT. It codes for CASSETSGTRRDTQYF.

This clone was detected only a few times. The chain employs TRBV4-1 and TRBJ1-5; D is unresolved. Germline CDR1 is MGHRA and CDR2 is YSYEKL. CDR3 length: 14 residues. The ends were cut back, 3 bases at V and 8 bases at J, with 14 bases in the middle. The CDR3 reads CASSQQTQTKPQHF. As DNA, the CDR3 is TGCGCCAGCAGCCAGCAGACCCAAACTAAGCCCCAGCATTTT.

This clone was seen only once. The CDR3 bases are TGCGCCAGCAGTTACTCTGGGGCCAACGTCCTGACTTTC. Protein: CASSYSGANVLTF. The genes are TRBV5-1 and TRBJ2-6; no clear D. V dropped 5 bases and J dropped 0 bases, with 3 bases sitting between them. Germline loops: CDR1 SGHRS, CDR2 YFSETQ. CDR3 size: 13 residues. Variable domain in full (rest from reference TRBV5-1 and TRBJ2-6): KAGVTQTPRYLIKTRGQQVTLSCSPISGHRSVSWYQQTPGQGLQFLFEYFSETQRNKGNFPGRFSGRQFSNSRSEMNVSTLELGDSALYLCASSYSGANVLTFGAGSRLTVL.

The rearrangement links TRBV11-2 to TRBJ2-7; no clear D. CDR1 is SGHAT and CDR2 is FQNNGV in the germline V gene. V shed 1 base and J shed 4 bases, with 2 bases lying between them. The CDR3 contains 11 residues. CDR3 loop: CASSLAYEQYF. In nucleotides, the CDR3 is TGTGCCAGCAGCTTAGCATACGAGCAGTACTTC.

This chain links TRBV5-4 with TRBJ1-5; D is ambiguous. The CDR3 contains 14 residues. V was cut by 2 bases and J by 4 bases, with 10 bases left in between. CDR1 SGHNT and CDR2 YYREEE come from the germline V gene (reference sequence). The CDR3 loop reads CASSFGQTNQPQHF. The CDR3 DNA sequence: TGTGCCAGCAGCTTTGGGCAGACAAATCAGCCCCAGCATTTT.

The CDR3 sequence: CASSYSIKGAGGYTF. In DNA form, the CDR3 reads TGTGCCAGCAGTTACTCGATCAAAGGGGCTGGGGGCTACACCTTC. The V and J genes are TRBV6-5 and TRBJ1-2, with D possibly being TRBD1 (5 bases). The CDR3 loop spans 15 amino acids. The germline gives CDR1 MNHEY, CDR2 SVGAGI. V lost 0 bases, J lost 8 bases, and 16 bases lay in between.

The CDR3 is CASSSPSGGDYEQYF. DNA of the CDR3: TGTGCCAGCAGTTCCCCATCAGGGGGTGACTACGAGCAGTACTTC. The chain employs TRBV27 and TRBJ2-7; 7 nucleotides align to TRBD1. V dropped 4 bases and J dropped 3; count of bases not matched to a gene: 9. The germline V gene encodes CDR1 MNHEY and CDR2 SMNVEV (reference sequence). The CDR3 has 15 residues.

V gene TRBV4-3 combines with J gene TRBJ1-1; no clear D. The germline gives CDR1 LGHNA, CDR2 YSLEER. This CDR3 contains 13 residues. V lost 4 bases to trimming and J lost 4 bases, with 10 bases between them. The DNA for the CDR3 is TGCGCCAGCAGCCGAGAGAGGATCACTGAAGCTTTCTTT. Its protein is CASSRERITEAFF.

This clone was observed once. The V and J genes are TRBV4-2 and TRBJ2-1; 8 bases map to TRBD2. V shed 4 bases and J 7 bases; nucleotides not matched to a gene: 6. The length of the CDR3 is 14 residues. Germline V gene data show CDR1 as LGHNA and CDR2 as YNFKEQ. CDR3 region: CASSLRAGVNEQFF. In DNA, the CDR3 is TGTGCCAGCAGCCTGCGAGCGGGAGTTAATGAGCAGTTCTTC.

The V and J genes are TRBV13 and TRBJ2-7, with TRBD2 matching over 10 bases. V dropped 6 bases and J dropped 2; count of bases not matched to a gene: 4. Germline CDR1 and CDR2: PRHDT and FYEKMQ (reference sequence). The CDR3 runs 14 residues. The CDR3, as DNA: TGTGCCAGCAGGACTAGCGGGCGACCCTACGAGCAGTACTTC. Protein product: CASRTSGRPYEQYF. Full variable domain (remainder filled in from reference TRBV13 and TRBJ2-7): AAGVIQSPRHLIKEKRETATLKCYPIPRHDTVYWYQQGPGQDPQFLISFYEKMQSDKGSIPDRFSAQQFSDYHSELNMSSLELGDSALYFCASRTSGRPYEQYFGPGTRLTVT.

The chain has TRBV6-1 and TRBJ1-1, with TRBD1 matching 9 bases. Germline lookup yields CDR1 MNHNS and CDR2 SASEGT. V lost 11 bases to trimming and J lost 6 bases; unmatched junction nucleotides: 10. The CDR3 covers 13 residues. The CDR3 loop reads CAWRDRDGSEAFF. CDR3 sequence (DNA): TGTGCCTGGAGGGACAGGGATGGGTCTGAAGCTTTCTTT.

The chain couples TRBV30 to TRBJ1-1; D uncertain. The CDR3 extends over 15 amino acids. Germline CDR1 is GTSNPN and CDR2 is SVGIG (reference sequence). The germline V and J ends were trimmed by 4 bases and 0 bases, with 15 bases remaining between them. CDR3 loop: CAWINPRIMNTEAFF. CDR3 bases: TGTGCCTGGATTAACCCCAGAATAATGAACACTGAAGCTTTCTTT.

As to this clone: A read error may account for a junction end that differs from germline. In the same sample, other DNA sequences code for this CDR3. The V and J genes are TRBV6-5 and TRBJ1-5, with 7 bases aligning to TRBD1. The CDR3 spans 14 residues. From germline, CDR1 is MNHEY and CDR2 SVGAGI. CDR3 nucleotides: TGCGCCAGCAGCCGGTACACAGGGGTTGAGCCCCAGCATTTT. It specifies CASSRYTGVEPQHF.

This chain uses TRBV9 with TRBJ2-5; D is possibly TRBD2 (7 bases). This CDR3 comprises 16 residues. The germline CDR1 and CDR2 sequences are SGDLS and YYNGEE. Trimming took 0 bases from V and 5 from J, leaving 17 bases between them. CDR3 sequence: CASSVEGGGPRETQYF. The CDR3, as DNA: TGTGCCAGCAGCGTAGAAGGGGGGGGCCCTCGTGAGACCCAGTACTTC.

This chain links TRBV19 with TRBJ2-7; 11 nucleotides match TRBD1. Germline CDR1 is LNHDA and CDR2 is SQIVND (reference sequence). The CDR3 length is 14 residues. J was trimmed by 2 bases and V by 5 bases; bases with no gene match: 2. CDR3 amino acids: CASSSGQGAYEQYF. The CDR3 bases are TGTGCCAGTAGTTCGGGACAGGGGGCCTACGAGCAGTACTTC.

The J gene is TRBJ2-3, the V gene TRBV2; 7 bases align to TRBD2. Looked up from germline, CDR1 is SNHLY and CDR2 is FYNNEI. This CDR3 comprises 14 residues. Trimming took 10 bases from V and 4 from J; bases not matched to a gene: 11. CDR3 amino acids: CATDEGGYADTQYF. CDR3 bases: TGTGCCACCGATGAGGGAGGGTACGCAGATACGCAGTATTTT.

The chain employs TRBV29-1 and TRBJ2-7; D perhaps matches TRBD2 (5 bases). The V end was cut by 7 bases, the J end by 3 bases, with 16 bases between. The V gene's germline CDR1 is SQVTM and CDR2 ANQGSEA. This CDR3 has 13 amino acids. The CDR3 nucleotides read TGCAGCGGGGGTCGAGGGCATGACTACGAGCAGTACTTC. This sequence encodes CSGGRGHDYEQYF.

The chain carries TRBV10-1 and TRBJ2-7; 14 bases match TRBD2. Per the germline V gene, CDR1 is WNHNN and CDR2 is SYGVQD (reference sequence). Trimming cost V 6 bases and J 6 bases; bases outside gene matches: 1. This CDR3 comprises 13 residues. The CDR3: CASSGLAGGEQYF. DNA of the CDR3: TGCGCCAGCAGCGGACTAGCGGGAGGCGAGCAGTACTTC.

The chain recombines TRBV5-6 with TRBJ2-5; D may be TRBD1 (6 bases). V shed 2 bases and J shed 4 bases, with 12 bases lying between them. The CDR3 spans 14 residues. CDR1 is SGHDT and CDR2 is YYEEEE in the germline V gene. This CDR3 reads CASSFTGNRETQYF. CDR3 nucleotides: TGTGCCAGCAGCTTCACAGGGAATCGAGAGACCCAGTACTTC.

CDR3 sequence: CASSELAGAYEQFF. CDR3 nucleotides: TGCGCCAGCAGCGAACTAGCGGGGGCCTATGAGCAGTTCTTC. The chain recombines TRBV5-1 with TRBJ2-1, with TRBD2 identical over 11 bases. This CDR3 is built from 14 residues. V lost 4 bases, J lost 8 bases, and 5 bases stayed unmatched. Germline V gene lookup returns CDR1 SGHRS and CDR2 YFSETQ. Full variable domain (outside the CDR3, taken from reference TRBV5-1 and TRBJ2-1): KAGVTQTPRYLIKTRGQQVTLSCSPISGHRSVSWYQQTPGQGLQFLFEYFSETQRNKGNFPGRFSGRQFSNSRSEMNVSTLELGDSALYLCASSELAGAYEQFFGPGTRLTVL.

This clone was seen once. The V and J genes are TRBV11-2 and TRBJ2-7, with 9 bases lining up with TRBD1. There are 15 residues in the CDR3. Germline loops: CDR1 SGHAT, CDR2 FQNNGV. V shed 5 bases and J 1 base; nucleotides not matched to a gene: 6. The CDR3 here is CASSPTGTGSYEQYF. CDR3 DNA: TGTGCCAGCAGCCCAACCGGGACAGGGTCCTACGAGCAGTACTTC. Full variable domain (remainder filled in from reference TRBV11-2 and TRBJ2-7): EAGVAQSPRYKIIEKRQSVAFWCNPISGHATLYWYQQILGQGPKLLIQFQNNGVVDDSQLPKDRFSAERLKGVDSTLKIQPAKLEDSAVYLCASSPTGTGSYEQYFGPGTRLTVT.